This T cell receptor (beta chain) was profiled in a study of blood T cell repertoires in COVID-19. Study background: There were acute and convalescent COVID-19 samples, and they came from the United States, Italy and Spain. The analysed material was cDNA or gDNA that came from T cells, B-cell-depleted T cells, or PBMCs.

Original processing methods: The assay estimated nucleated cells by amplifying reference gene primers. Clones were read by immunoSEQ multiplex PCR, and TCRdb kept only the in-frame ones, dropping some. V, J and clone size are those of that table, while D and trimming were read from the DNA. The sample includes roughly 59,000 clones, roughly 77% of them seen just once. The source of this sequence is a man at least 80 years old with acute or convalescent COVID-19. The sequencing sample was made of peripheral blood.

CDR3 in amino acids: CARQQGAIGELFF. The CDR3 DNA reads as TGTGCCAGGCAACAGGGGGCGATCGGGGAGCTGTTTTTT. The rearrangement uses TRBV19 and TRBJ2-2; 9 bases are shared with TRBD1. The CDR3 consists of 13 residues. The germline V gene has CDR1 LNHDA and CDR2 SQIVND (reference sequence). V shed 9 bases and J 7 bases; nucleotides not matched to a gene: 6.